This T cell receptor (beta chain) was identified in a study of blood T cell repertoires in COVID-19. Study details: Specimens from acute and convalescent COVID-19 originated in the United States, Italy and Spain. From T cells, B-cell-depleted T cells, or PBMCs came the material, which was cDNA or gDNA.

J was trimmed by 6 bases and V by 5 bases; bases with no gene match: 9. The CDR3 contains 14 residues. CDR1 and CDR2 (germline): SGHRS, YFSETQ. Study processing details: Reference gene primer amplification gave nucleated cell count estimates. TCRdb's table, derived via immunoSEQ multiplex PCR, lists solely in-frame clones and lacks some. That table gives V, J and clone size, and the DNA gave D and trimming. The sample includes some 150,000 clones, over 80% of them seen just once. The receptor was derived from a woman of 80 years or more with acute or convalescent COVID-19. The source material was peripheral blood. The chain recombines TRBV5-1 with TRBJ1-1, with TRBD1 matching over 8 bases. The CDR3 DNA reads TGCGCCAGCAGGGCCGGACAGGGCGAGTCTGAAGCTTTCTTT. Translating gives CASRAGQGESEAFF.